The 2 T cell receptor beta chains below all came from one sample that was sequenced in a study of blood T cell repertoires in COVID-19. The repertoire was sequenced with immunoSEQ multiplex PCR; TCRdb's copy has only in-frame clones and lacks some. The sample contains over 130,000 clones, 70% to 90% of which appear only once. Sequenced input: peripheral blood. The receptor set was obtained from a human donor in a cohort sampled during active COVID-19.

The chain joins TRBV7-9 to TRBJ2-3; 9 nucleotides match TRBD1. Unmatched junction bases numbered 6, after V lost 4 bases and J lost 1 base. Germline values: CDR1 SEHNR, CDR2 FQNEAQ (reference sequence). CDR3 size: 16 residues. Written as DNA, the CDR3 is TGTGCCAGCAGCTGGGGTACAGGGGGCGGCACAGATACGCAGTATTTT. Translation gives CASSWGTGGGTDTQYF.

The V call is TRBV5-4, the J call TRBJ2-2; 7 bases map to TRBD2. V lost 3 bases and J lost 4; bases outside the gene matches: 12. The CDR3 runs to 17 residues. Germline loops: CDR1 SGHNT, CDR2 YYREEE (reference sequence). The CDR3 loop reads CASSSRLAPSSTGELFF. CDR3 nucleotides: TGTGCCAGCAGCTCCCGACTAGCTCCAAGTTCCACCGGGGAGCTGTTTTTT.